This TCR beta chain stems from a study of blood T cells in healthy people across ages. Overall study results and limits: Unknown donor CMV status possibly confounded expanded clonotype changes.

The use of a sample-barcoded 5' primer and a J-beta primer mix characterized a second PCR of roughly 7 to 11 cycles. A single record per CDR3 protein comes from TCRdb applying MiXCR to the 5' RACE reads. In the table there are over 600,000 distinct CDR3 sequences, around 45% of which are singletons. Of note for this clonotype: Its antigen remains unidentified. This may be a read error: a much more frequent sequence differs by one nucleotide.

The source is an elderly man in good health. The specimen was blood.

The CDR3 DNA sequence: TGTGCCAGCAGTTTAAGGAGCAGGGGAGGTTACAATGAGCAGTTCTTC. Amino acid sequence: CASSLRSRGGYNEQFF. The chain joins TRBV27 to TRBJ2-1; D possibly uses TRBD1 or TRBD2 (6 bases each). CDR3 length: 16 residues. Trimming took off 2 bases at V and 4 bases at J, with 15 bases between the two ends. Germline lookup yields CDR1 MNHEY and CDR2 SMNVEV (reference sequence).